Each of the 17 T cell receptor beta chains below was sequenced from the same sample in a study of shared clonotypes between healthy human individuals (dated by TCRdb to 2018 to 2020). CD8 naive samples were CD45RO-negative cells positively selected for CCR7, giving a CD45RA+CCR7+ population that excluded TemRA cells. Receptors were amplified or captured by the immunoSEQ multiplex PCR assay. The clones in this table, taken by TCRdb from immuneACCESS, are in-frame only. Not every clone is retained; where verified, under half of the shortfall comes from an unresolved V gene, and the cause of the rest is unknown. This sample gives around 2.1 million clones in total; roughly 91% of them show up just once. Together, the top ten hold over 1.5% of the sample. Material for sequencing was naive CD8+ T cells from PBMCs. According to the study, the label for this sample's cell subset or site signals: CD45RA+CCR7+. All receptors derive from a young man in good health. Some clones in this sample may be carry-over from other donors' samples.

The V and J genes are TRBV10-2 and TRBJ2-2, with D possibly called TRBD1 or TRBD2 (5 bases each). This CDR3 contains 15 residues. Germline-derived CDR1 and CDR2 are WSHSY and SAAADI. The ends were cut back, 4 bases at V and 1 base at J, with 10 bases in the middle. The CDR3 region is CASSGGMMNTGELFF. The DNA for the CDR3 is TGCGCCAGCAGTGGGGGGATGATGAACACCGGGGAGCTGTTTTTT.

About this clone itself: This specimen includes other DNA sequences encoding the same CDR3. This chain uses TRBV7-9 with TRBJ2-1; 13 bases fit TRBD2. Germline assignment: CDR1 SEHNR and CDR2 FQNEAQ (reference sequence). V shed 3 bases, J shed 4 bases, and the junction held 3 bases outside the gene matches. The CDR3 length is 16 residues. The CDR3 loop is CASSLGTSGTYNEQFF. For the CDR3, the DNA is TGTGCCAGCAGCTTGGGGACTAGCGGGACGTACAATGAGCAGTTCTTC.

This rearrangement joins TRBV28 to TRBJ2-5; TRBD2 matches 7 bases. After removal of 5 bases from V and 2 bases from J, the junction contained 8 bases not matched to a gene. The CDR3 has 15 amino acids. Germline assignment: CDR1 MDHEN and CDR2 SYDVKM. The CDR3 DNA is TGTGCCAGCAGTGCAGCGGGGACGCAACAAGAGACCCAGTACTTC. Protein product: CASSAAGTQQETQYF.

The CDR3 nucleotides read TGTGCCAGCAGCGCTACAGGGACAGATACGCAGTATTTT. Its protein is CASSATGTDTQYF. The chain combines TRBV7-3 with TRBJ2-3; TRBD1 is a possible D gene (6 bases). The CDR3 length is 13 residues. CDR1 and CDR2 from the germline V gene are SGHTA and FQGTGA. Trimming shortened V by 5 bases and J by 3 bases, and 9 bases separated the two germline ends.

The chain carries TRBV27 and TRBJ2-1; 11 nucleotides match TRBD2. CDR3 length: 19 amino acids. V was pared by 2 bases and J by 10 bases, with 19 bases of the junction left unmatched. The germline CDR1 and CDR2 sequences are MNHEY and SMNVEV (reference sequence). The CDR3 protein is CASSLGDRPTSGNRREQFF. The CDR3, as DNA: TGTGCCAGCAGTTTAGGGGACAGGCCGACTAGCGGGAACAGGCGGGAGCAGTTCTTC.

Comments on this clone: In the same sample, other DNA sequences code for this CDR3. The chain joins TRBV27 to TRBJ1-1; TRBD1 might be the D (5 bases). The germline V gene has CDR1 MNHEY and CDR2 SMNVEV (reference sequence). Between the trimmed V and J ends, which lost 2 bases and 4 bases, there was a span of 17 bases. CDR3 size: 16 residues. The CDR3 nucleotides are TGTGCCAGCAGTTTAAGTCCGGGGACTGGCAGCACTGAAGCTTTCTTT. Protein: CASSLSPGTGSTEAFF.

J is TRBJ2-5 and V is TRBV28, with a weak D call TRBD2 (6 bases). The CDR3 consists of 15 residues. Germline assignment: CDR1 MDHEN and CDR2 SYDVKM. V was clipped by 4 bases and J by 2 bases, with 14 bases between them. CDR3 DNA: TGTGCCAGCAGTTATACGGGAGCGGAGCAAGAGACCCAGTACTTC. Translated, it gives CASSYTGAEQETQYF.

The chain has TRBV12-5 and TRBJ1-2, with no clear D. This CDR3 region has 16 residues. V lost 2 bases, J lost 5 bases, and 18 bases lay in between. Germline CDR1 reads LGHNT; CDR2 reads FRNRAP. The CDR3 DNA reads TGTGCTAGTGGTTTGCTTGACGGTACCACAATTTATGGCTACACCTTC. Its protein is CASGLLDGTTIYGYTF. Complete variable domain (other parts from reference TRBV12-5 and TRBJ1-2): DARVTQTPRHKVTEMGQEVTMRCQPILGHNTVFWYRQTMMQGLELLAYFRNRAPLDDSGMPKDRFSAEMPDATLATLKIQPSEPRDSAVYFCASGLLDGTTIYGYTFGSGTRLTVV.

The V call is TRBV19, the J call TRBJ2-2, with a tentative D call TRBD2 (6 bases). Trimming pared 8 bases from V and 3 bases from J, leaving 16 bases between. Germline CDR1 is LNHDA and CDR2 is SQIVND (reference sequence). This CDR3 region has 15 residues. This CDR3 is CASRMGTSYTGELFF. The CDR3 DNA sequence: TGTGCCAGTCGAATGGGGACTTCATACACCGGGGAGCTGTTTTTT.

CDR3 coding DNA: TGTGCCAGCAGCGATGGACAGGGGCGAGCCCAAATGAACACTGAAGCTTTCTTT. The encoded protein is CASSDGQGRAQMNTEAFF. This rearrangement joins TRBV9 to TRBJ1-1, with TRBD1 matching 9 bases. The CDR3 runs 18 residues. With V trimmed by 3 bases and J by 0 bases, 12 bases remained unmatched. The germline CDR1 and CDR2 sequences are SGDLS and YYNGEE.

The chain couples TRBV6-6 to TRBJ2-1; D is possibly TRBD1 or TRBD2 (5 bases each). The V end was cut by 4 bases, the J end by 10 bases, with 14 bases between. Germline values: CDR1 MNHNY, CDR2 SVGAGI (reference sequence). This CDR3 has 13 residues. CDR3 in amino acids: CASSSPYGAEQFF. CDR3 coding DNA: TGTGCCAGCAGTTCACCGTACGGGGCCGAGCAGTTCTTC.

The chain joins TRBV19 to TRBJ2-1, with TRBD2 matching over 8 bases. This CDR3 has 16 residues. The ends lost 5 bases at V and 3 bases at J; junction bases unmatched: 9. Germline assignment: CDR1 LNHDA and CDR2 SQIVND (reference sequence). DNA for the CDR3: TGTGCCAGTAGTCCCCTAAGCGGGAGCGTCTACAATGAGCAGTTCTTC. Its protein is CASSPLSGSVYNEQFF. The full variable domain, rest sourced from reference TRBV19 and TRBJ2-1, is DGGITQSPKYLFRKEGQNVTLSCEQNLNHDAMYWYRQDPGQGLRLIYYSQIVNDFQKGDIAEGYSVSREKKESFPLTVTSAQKNPTAFYLCASSPLSGSVYNEQFFGPGTRLTVL.

V is TRBV18 and J is TRBJ2-1; no clear D. CDR1 KGHSH and CDR2 LQKENI come from the germline V gene. The V and J ends lost 3 bases and 0 bases respectively, with 15 bases between them. The length of the CDR3 is 17 residues. The CDR3 is CASSPYQFLDSYNEQFF. Written as DNA, the CDR3 is TGTGCCAGCTCACCTTATCAATTCCTCGACTCCTACAATGAGCAGTTCTTC.

In the case of this clone: In the same sample, other DNA sequences code for this CDR3. J is TRBJ1-1 and V is TRBV6-5; D possibly corresponds to TRBD1 (6 bases). V lost 2 bases to trimming and J lost 0 bases, with 7 bases between them. Germline V gene lookup returns CDR1 MNHEY and CDR2 SVGAGI. The CDR3 loop spans 14 amino acids. For the CDR3, the DNA is TGTGCCAGCAGTTACGGGACACTGAACACTGAAGCTTTCTTT. It yields the protein CASSYGTLNTEAFF.

The rearrangement uses TRBV9 and TRBJ2-3, with 16 nucleotides matching TRBD2. The trim removed 3 bases at V and 9 bases at J, leaving 4 bases unmatched. The germline V gene encodes CDR1 SGDLS and CDR2 YYNGEE. The CDR3 contains 15 residues. The CDR3 is CASSAGLAGGKTQYF. The CDR3 bases are TGTGCCAGCAGCGCGGGACTAGCGGGAGGGAAGACGCAGTATTTT. The whole variable domain, remainder taken from reference TRBV9 and TRBJ2-3, is DSGVTQTPKHLITATGQRVTLRCSPRSGDLSVYWYQQSLDQGLQFLIQYYNGEERAKGNILERFSAQQFPDLHSELNLSSLELGDSALYFCASSAGLAGGKTQYFGPGTRLTVL.

The genes are TRBV7-9 and TRBJ2-2, with TRBD1 matching 12 bases. CDR3 size: 16 residues. The germline gives CDR1 SEHNR, CDR2 FQNEAQ (reference sequence). The V segment lost 5 bases and the J segment 5 bases; nucleotides outside the gene matches: 6. The CDR3 DNA sequence: TGTGCCAGCAGCCGCCCGGGACAGGGGGCGACCGGGGAGCTGTTTTTT. Translated: CASSRPGQGATGELFF.

The V and J genes are TRBV11-2 and TRBJ1-2; possible D gene TRBD1, 5 bases. Trimming took 2 bases from V and 4 from J, leaving 20 bases between them. This CDR3 is 17 amino acids long. Germline V lookup: CDR1 SGHAT, CDR2 FQNNGV. CDR3 nucleotides: TGTGCCAGCAGCTTAACGACACCCGGGGCCCTTCCCTATGGCTACACCTTC. Its protein is CASSLTTPGALPYGYTF.